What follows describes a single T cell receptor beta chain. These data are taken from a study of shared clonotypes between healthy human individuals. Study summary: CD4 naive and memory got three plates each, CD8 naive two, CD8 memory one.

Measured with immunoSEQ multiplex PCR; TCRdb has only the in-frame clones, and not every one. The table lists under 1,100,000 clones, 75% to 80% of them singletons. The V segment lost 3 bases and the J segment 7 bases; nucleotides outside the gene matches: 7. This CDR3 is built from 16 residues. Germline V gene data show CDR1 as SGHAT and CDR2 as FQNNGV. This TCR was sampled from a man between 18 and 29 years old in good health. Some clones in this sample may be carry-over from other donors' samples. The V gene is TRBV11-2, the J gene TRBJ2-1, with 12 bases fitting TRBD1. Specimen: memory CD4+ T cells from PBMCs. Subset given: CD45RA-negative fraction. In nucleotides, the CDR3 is TGTGCCAGCAGCTTGGGGACAGGGGGCGTCGTAAATGAGCAGTTCTTC. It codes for CASSLGTGGVVNEQFF.